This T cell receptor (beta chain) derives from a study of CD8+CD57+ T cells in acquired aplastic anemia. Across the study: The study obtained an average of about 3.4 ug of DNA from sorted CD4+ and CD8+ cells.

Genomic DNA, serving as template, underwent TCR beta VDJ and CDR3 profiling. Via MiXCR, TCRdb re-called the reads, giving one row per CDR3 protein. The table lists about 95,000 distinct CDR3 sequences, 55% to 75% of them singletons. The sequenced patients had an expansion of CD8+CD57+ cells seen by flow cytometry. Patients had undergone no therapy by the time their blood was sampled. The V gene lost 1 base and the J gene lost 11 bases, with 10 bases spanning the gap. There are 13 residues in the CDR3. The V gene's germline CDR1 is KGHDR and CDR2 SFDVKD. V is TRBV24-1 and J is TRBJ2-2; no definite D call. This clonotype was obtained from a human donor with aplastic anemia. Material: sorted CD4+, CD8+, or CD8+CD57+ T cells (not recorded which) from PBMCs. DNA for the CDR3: TGTGCCACCAGTGATTTCGGGCACCCAGAGCTGTTTTTT. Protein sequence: CATSDFGHPELFF.